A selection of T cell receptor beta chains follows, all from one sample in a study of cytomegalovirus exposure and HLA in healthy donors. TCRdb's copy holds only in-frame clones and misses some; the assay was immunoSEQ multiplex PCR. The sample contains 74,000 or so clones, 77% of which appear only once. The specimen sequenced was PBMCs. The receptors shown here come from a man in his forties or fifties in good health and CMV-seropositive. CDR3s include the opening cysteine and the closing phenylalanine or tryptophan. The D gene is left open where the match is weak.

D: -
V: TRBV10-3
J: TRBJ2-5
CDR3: CAISVGTSQETQYF
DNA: TGTGCCATCAGTGTCGGGACAAGTCAAGAGACCCAGTACTTC

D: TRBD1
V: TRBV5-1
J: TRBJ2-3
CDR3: CASRGTGSDTQYF
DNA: TGCGCCAGCAGGGGGACAGGGTCAGATACGCAGTATTTT

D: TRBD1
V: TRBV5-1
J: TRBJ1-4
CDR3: CASSLWGQGFANEKLFF
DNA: TGCGCCAGCAGCTTGTGGGGACAGGGGTTCGCTAATGAAAAACTGTTTTTT

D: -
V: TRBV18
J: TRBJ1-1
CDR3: CASSPGTPMNTEAFF
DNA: TGTGCCAGCTCACCGGGGACTCCAATGAACACTGAAGCTTTCTTT

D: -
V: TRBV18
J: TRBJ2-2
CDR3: CASSYTGNFDTGELFF
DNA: TGTGCCAGCTCATATACAGGGAATTTCGACACCGGGGAGCTGTTTTTT

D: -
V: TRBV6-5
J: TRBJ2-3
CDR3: CASKVTRTSTDTQYF
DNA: TGTGCCAGCAAAGTTACGCGAACTAGCACAGATACGCAGTATTTT

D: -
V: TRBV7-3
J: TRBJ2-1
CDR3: CASSLGPPRNEQFF
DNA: TGTGCCAGCAGCCTAGGTCCTCCTCGCAATGAGCAGTTCTTC

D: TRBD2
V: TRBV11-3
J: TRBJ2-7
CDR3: CASKASGVTYEQYF
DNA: TGTGCCAGCAAGGCTAGCGGGGTTACCTACGAGCAGTACTTC

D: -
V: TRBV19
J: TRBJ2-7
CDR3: CASSITGWIYEQYF
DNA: TGTGCCAGTAGTATTACAGGGTGGATCTACGAGCAGTACTTC

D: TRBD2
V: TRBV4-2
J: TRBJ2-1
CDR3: CASSQDITSGLVEQFF
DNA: TGTGCCAGCAGCCAAGATATCACTAGCGGGCTTGTGGAGCAGTTCTTC

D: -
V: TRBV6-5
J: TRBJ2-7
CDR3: CASSPHHYEQYF
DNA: TGTGCCAGCAGTCCACACCATTACGAGCAGTACTTC